This T cell receptor beta chain was recovered during a study of vaccination effects on CD4 cells after COVID-19. The germline V gene has CDR1 SGHTA and CDR2 FQGNSA. V dropped 3 bases and J dropped 4 bases, with 9 bases sitting between them. CDR3 size: 13 residues. With regard to this clone: As yet, its antigen is unknown.

Here immunoSEQ multiplex PCR was the method, and the copy in TCRdb shows in-frame clones only, minus some. The data show about 81,000 clones, with over 70% seen just once and more than 0.95% held by the top ten. Sequencing in the ViraFEST assay came after antigen-specific CD4+ T cells had been expanded with viral peptide pools, which were used to stimulate PBMC. At the end of around eleven days of culture, CD4+ T cells were isolated. Either the BNT162b2 or mRNA-1273 vaccine was given to participants in two doses. The TCR originated in a human donor who received a COVID-19 vaccine. The chain joins TRBV7-2 to TRBJ1-2; D might be TRBD1 (6 bases). The sequences come from CD4+ T cells from PBMCs cultured with HCoV-OC43 spike peptides, collected after COVID-19 vaccination. Subset in this sample: HCoV-OC43 spike overlapping peptide pool stimulation. The CDR3 reads CASSFQGTYGYTF. The CDR3 DNA follows: TGTGCCAGCAGCTTTCAGGGGACCTATGGCTACACCTTC.